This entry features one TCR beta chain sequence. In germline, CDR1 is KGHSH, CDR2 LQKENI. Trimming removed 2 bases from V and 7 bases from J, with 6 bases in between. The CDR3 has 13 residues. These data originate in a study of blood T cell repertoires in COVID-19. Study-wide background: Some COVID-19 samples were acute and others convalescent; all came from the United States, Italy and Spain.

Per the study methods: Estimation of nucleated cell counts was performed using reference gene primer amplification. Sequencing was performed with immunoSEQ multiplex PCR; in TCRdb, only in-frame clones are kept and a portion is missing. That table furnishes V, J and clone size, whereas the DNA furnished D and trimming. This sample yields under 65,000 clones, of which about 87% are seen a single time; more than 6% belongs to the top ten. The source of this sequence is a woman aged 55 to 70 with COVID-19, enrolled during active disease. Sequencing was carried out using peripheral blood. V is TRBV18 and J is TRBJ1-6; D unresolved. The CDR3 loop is CASSPGENSPLHF. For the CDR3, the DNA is TGTGCCAGCTCACCAGGGGAGAATTCACCCCTCCACTTT.